This is a list of T cell receptor beta chains from one sample in a study of glioma-infiltrating T cells. TCRdb reprocessed the multiplex PCR reads via MiXCR and lists one record per CDR3 protein. The sample consists of roughly 350,000 distinct CDR3 sequences, less than 50% of them appearing once. Sequences were obtained from glioma tissue, nonneoplastic brain tissue, or PBMCs (not recorded which). These receptors were obtained from a human donor with low-grade glioma or glioblastoma, undergoing nonglioma brain surgery, or in good health (not recorded which). Both conserved end residues are part of each CDR3. The order of the fields is J gene, D gene, clone size, V gene, CDR3 DNA, CDR3 protein. The D gene is left open where the match is weak. Only some rows state a clone size, as once, few, many or a class for expanded clones.

J gene: TRBJ2-7
D gene: -
clone size: -
V gene: TRBV20-1
CDR3 DNA: TGCAGTGCTAGAGATCCTAGCCGGATAGGAAGCTACGAGCAGTACTTC
CDR3 protein: CSARDPSRIGSYEQYF

J gene: TRBJ1-1
D gene: -
clone size: few
V gene: TRBV20-1
CDR3 DNA: TGCAGTGCTAGGTGGCTGGGGGCTTTAGACGAGGCTTTCTTT
CDR3 protein: CSARWLGALDEAFF

J gene: TRBJ2-3
D gene: -
clone size: once
V gene: TRBV2
CDR3 DNA: TGTGCCAGCAGTGATTCCGGGGGCGGCACAGATACGCAGTATTTT
CDR3 protein: CASSDSGGGTDTQYF

J gene: TRBJ1-2
D gene: -
clone size: few
V gene: TRBV4-3
CDR3 DNA: TGCGCCAGCAGCCAAGATCTTATCAGGGCCGCTAACTATGGCTACACCTTC
CDR3 protein: CASSQDLIRAANYGYTF

J gene: TRBJ2-5
D gene: -
clone size: -
V gene: TRBV15
CDR3 DNA: TGTGCCAGCAGTGAAATGGCGGAAGAGACCCAGTACTTC
CDR3 protein: CASSEMAEETQYF

J gene: TRBJ1-6
D gene: -
clone size: -
V gene: TRBV7-2
CDR3 DNA: TGTGCCAGCAGCAAACAGGGAGGAGGTTCACCCCTCCACTTT
CDR3 protein: CASSKQGGGSPLHF

J gene: TRBJ2-5
D gene: -
clone size: -
V gene: TRBV7-3
CDR3 DNA: TGTGCCAGCAGTTCGACCCCCCAAGAGACCCAGTACTTC
CDR3 protein: CASSSTPQETQYF

J gene: TRBJ1-5
D gene: -
clone size: many
V gene: TRBV28
CDR3 DNA: TGTGCCAGCACCCGCACTGAATATAGCAATCAGCCCCAGCATTTT
CDR3 protein: CASTRTEYSNQPQHF

J gene: TRBJ2-5
D gene: -
clone size: -
V gene: TRBV5-1
CDR3 DNA: TGCGCCAGCAGCTTGGTAGGACCCGGGGCGGGAGAGACCCAGTACTTC
CDR3 protein: CASSLVGPGAGETQYF

J gene: TRBJ1-1
D gene: -
clone size: few
V gene: TRBV7-6
CDR3 DNA: TGTGCCAGCAGCTTAGAGTGGGACGGCCTTATGAACACTGAAGCTTTCTTT
CDR3 protein: CASSLEWDGLMNTEAFF

J gene: TRBJ2-1
D gene: -
clone size: -
V gene: TRBV20-1
CDR3 DNA: TGCAGTGCTAGAGATCGGGTAGCGGCTACTTACAATGAGCAGTTCTTC
CDR3 protein: CSARDRVAATYNEQFF

J gene: TRBJ2-2
D gene: -
clone size: -
V gene: TRBV7-6
CDR3 DNA: TGTGCCAGCAGCTCTTTCCAAGGACCGACGAACACCGGGGAGCTGTTTTTT
CDR3 protein: CASSSFQGPTNTGELFF